This TCR beta chain was recorded in a study of cytomegalovirus exposure and HLA in healthy donors. In the study overall: Some 90 million unique TCRs from HLA-typed donors were held in an early data release. Study-level points and caveats: In vitro assays verified that three CMV-associated chains recognized CMV antigens specifically.

Comments on this clone: Its antigen is undetermined.

PCR amplification relied on 60 Vbeta primers (plus 13 Jbeta primers). In the original analysis: In a later analysis, the count reached roughly 80 million unique TCR beta chains, with around 10 million shared. TCRdb's table, derived via immunoSEQ multiplex PCR, lists solely in-frame clones and lacks some. The D gene and trimming were derived from the DNA, and the V and J assignments and clone size from that table. This table has approximately 100,000 clones, roughly 80% appearing once. This CDR3 has 13 amino acids. J was trimmed by 7 bases and V by 6 bases; bases with no gene match: 3. Germline V CDR1 and CDR2: SNHLY, FYNNEI.

Source material: PBMCs. This clonotype was sampled from a female donor in good health and CMV-seropositive. V is TRBV2 and J is TRBJ2-2; 9 nucleotides agree with TRBD1. As DNA, the CDR3 is TGTGCCAGCAGACAGGGGGCGATCGGGGAGCTGTTTTTT. Translating it yields CASRQGAIGELFF. The whole variable domain, remainder taken from reference TRBV2 and TRBJ2-2, is EPEVTQTPSHQVTQMGQEVILRCVPISNHLYFYWYRQILGQKVEFLVSFYNNEISEKSEIFDDQFSVERPDGSNFTLKIRSTKLEDSAMYFCASRQGAIGELFFGEGSRLTVL.